This T cell receptor beta chain was profiled in a study of OX40 agonist ivuxolimab in advanced cancers. For the wider study: The costimulatory receptor OX40 (CD134) was targeted by ivuxolimab, a fully human IgG2 agonistic monoclonal antibody. Intravenous ivuxolimab was administered to patients every 2 weeks at six dose levels: 0.01, 0.1, 0.3, 1.5, 3 and 10 mg/kg. Of the approximately 54 dose-escalation patients, hepatocellular carcinoma was present in about 19, melanoma in approximately 15, renal cell carcinoma in 9 and head and neck cancer in 9. In the dose-escalation cohort, 82.7% of patients were male, and the mean age was approximately 64 years, with a range of roughly 23 to 85. Prior anti-PD-1, anti-PD-L1 or anti-CTLA-4 therapy was permitted, and checkpoint inhibitors had been received by about 36% of dose-escalation patients. Partial responses were achieved by three dose-escalation patients, of whom one had hepatocellular carcinoma and two had cutaneous melanoma. Peripheral TCRbeta sequencing aimed to test whether ivuxolimab altered TCR sequence diversity and caused clonal T-cell expansion. The paper describes the monotherapy dose-escalation part (N = 52 patients) of the phase I trial of ivuxolimab. Overall results and qualifications from the work: Low levels of normalized T-cell clonal expansion were also seen in some patients who did not respond. Which antigens the clonally expanded peripheral T cells were specific for was not determined. At doses of 0.1 to 3.0 mg/kg, clonal expansion of both CD4+ and CD8+ blood T cells was observed from baseline to week 6. After ivuxolimab, more expanded clones were found on average in CD8+ T cells than in CD4+ T cells. In partial responders in the 0.1-3.0 mg/kg groups, normalized peripheral clonal expansion was found to be among the lowest, especially among CD8+ T cells.

As regards this clone: Its antigen remains undetermined. No much larger clonotype is one base removed from it; base qualities were not supplied.

Spanning cysteine to phenylalanine, the CDR3 consists of 15 amino acids. The only DNA kept is the CDR3, 45 bases in frame from the first base. From a lookup of the germline V gene, CDR1 and CDR2 are MDHEN and SYDVKM. For sequencing of the TCRbeta CDR3 region, genomic DNA was extracted from the sorted cells. TCRbeta CDR3 regions were sequenced using the immunoSEQ Assay. TCRdb limited this immuneACCESS table to in-frame rearrangements with V and J called. A share of clones is missing; checked studies link under half to unresolved V genes, and the rest is unexplained. This sample comprises some 87,000 clones, over 85% of them detected only once. Approximately 10% of the sample lies in the top ten. Patients with a history of autoimmune disease or receiving systemic immunosuppression were excluded from the trial. Peripheral blood for TCR sequencing was drawn from every dose cohort at baseline, at cycle 4 day 1 and at cycle 7 day 1. The samples were drawn from a first-in-human, open-label, multicenter phase I dose-escalation trial of ivuxolimab. Adults with locally advanced or metastatic melanoma, renal cell, hepatocellular, or head and neck squamous cell carcinoma were enrolled in the trial. Before TCR sequencing, CD4+ T cells and CD8+ T cells from peripheral blood were sorted into separate populations.

The sequences come from CD4+ or CD8+ T cells sorted from blood, collected in a trial of the OX40 agonist ivuxolimab. The clonotype originates from an adult with an advanced solid tumor such as melanoma, head and neck, liver or kidney cancer. In this chain, TRBV28 is recombined with TRBJ2-5; tentative D gene TRBD2, with 5 bases matching. The DNA end lines up better with TRBJ2-7; the J call may be wrong. The CDR3 in this case is CASSSPPDGVREQYF. At the DNA level, the sequence is TGTGCCAGCAGTTCCCCACCCGACGGGGTCCGCGAGCAGTACTTC.